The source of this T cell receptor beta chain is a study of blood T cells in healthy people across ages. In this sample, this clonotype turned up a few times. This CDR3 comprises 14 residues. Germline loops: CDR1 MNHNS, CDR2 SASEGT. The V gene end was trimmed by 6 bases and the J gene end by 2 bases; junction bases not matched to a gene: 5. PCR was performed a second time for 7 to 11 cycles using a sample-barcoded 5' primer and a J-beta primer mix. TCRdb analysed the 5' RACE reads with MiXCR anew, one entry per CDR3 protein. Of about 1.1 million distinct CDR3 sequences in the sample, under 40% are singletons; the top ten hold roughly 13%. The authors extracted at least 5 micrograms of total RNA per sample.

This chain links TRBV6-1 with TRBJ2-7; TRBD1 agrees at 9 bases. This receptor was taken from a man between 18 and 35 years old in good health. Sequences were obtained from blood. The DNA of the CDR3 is TGTGCCAGCAGGGGACAGGGAAAAGCCTACGAGCAGTACTTC. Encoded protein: CASRGQGKAYEQYF.